These T cell receptor beta chains were read from a single sample in a study of liver allograft versus peripheral blood T cells. TCRdb reanalysed the reads using MiXCR and keeps one entry per CDR3 protein. The profile shows roughly 14,000 distinct CDR3 sequences, approximately 20% of them singletons. The receptor set was obtained from a human patient who had a liver transplant. Certain T cells may be donor cells from the graft. The CDR3 runs from the conserved cysteine through the conserved F or W. Each record gives: J gene, clone size, D gene, CDR3 length, V gene, CDR3 DNA, CDR3 protein. The D gene is left open where the match is weak. Clone size is given for some rows only: seen once, a few or many times, or a class if the clone is expanded.

>TRBJ1-2|many|.|16|TRBV7-2
TGTGCCAGCAGCTTAGGGCACCTGCGGCAGGGGAAGGGCTACACCTTC
CASSLGHLRQGKGYTF
>TRBJ1-2|.|.|14|TRBV10-3
TGTGCCAGCGTTGGGGCAGGGGAAGGGTATGGCTACACCTTC
CASVGAGEGYGYTF
>TRBJ1-2|once|.|14|TRBV12-3/TRBV12-4
TGTGCCAGCACCGCGATCGGGGGCTCCTATGGCTACACCTTC
CASTAIGGSYGYTF
>TRBJ1-1|.|TRBD1|14|TRBV11-1
TGTGCCAGCAGCTTGACAGGGGATGGTACTGAAGCTTTCTTT
CASSLTGDGTEAFF
>TRBJ1-2|medium-sized|.|16|TRBV6-1
TGTGCCAGCAGTGAAGCACAACCCACGTTTGTCTATGGCTACACCTTC
CASSEAQPTFVYGYTF
>TRBJ1-5|few|.|14|TRBV12-3/TRBV12-4
TGTGCCAGCACCTCGACAGCTTTCAATCAGCCCCAGCATTTT
CASTSTAFNQPQHF
>TRBJ2-1|few|TRBD2|14|TRBV29-1
TGCAGCGGAAAAAGGCTAGCGGGCGTCGATGAGCAGTTCTTC
CSGKRLAGVDEQFF
>TRBJ1-4|.|.|16|TRBV20-1
TGCAGTGCTAGTGGAGTCAGGACATCGAGTAATGAAAAACTGTTTTTT
CSASGVRTSSNEKLFF
>TRBJ1-2|few|TRBD1|15|TRBV11-2
TGTGCCAGCAGCCCAGACAGGGGAAGGAGGGATGGCTACACCTTC
CASSPDRGRRDGYTF
>TRBJ1-2|.|TRBD1|16|TRBV5-4
TGTGCCAGCAGTTGGACAGGGGCTTCATTCGGATATGGCTACACCTTC
CASSWTGASFGYGYTF
>TRBJ1-6|many|.|12|TRBV7-2
TGTGCCAGCAGCCGTGTCCGCTTCGCCCTCCACTTT
CASSRVRFALHF
>TRBJ1-4|medium-sized|.|15|TRBV5-4
TGTGCCAGCAGCGTCGGTGGGTCAACTAATGAAAAACTGTTTTTT
CASSVGGSTNEKLFF
>TRBJ1-6|few|.|13|TRBV20-1
TGCAGTGCTGCGGGACAAGGAAATTCACCCCTCCACTTT
CSAAGQGNSPLHF
>TRBJ1-6|few|.|13|TRBV12-5
TGTGCTAGTGGTTTGTTGGGGAATTCACCCCTCCACTTT
CASGLLGNSPLHF
>TRBJ1-2|many|.|15|TRBV7-2
TGTGCCAGCATCCCCCCAGAGGGAGGGGGGTATGGCTACACCTTC
CASIPPEGGGYGYTF
>TRBJ1-2|many|.|15|TRBV9
TGTGCCAGCAGCGTCGGGGGGGGTTCTAACTATGGCTACACCTTC
CASSVGGGSNYGYTF
>TRBJ1-2|medium-sized|TRBD1|14|TRBV6-5
TGTGCCAGCAGTTTAACACAGGGGGATGGGGGCTACACCTTC
CASSLTQGDGGYTF
>TRBJ1-5|medium-sized|TRBD1|14|TRBV18
TGTGCCAGCTCGCCGGGACAGCTTTATCAGCCCCAGCATTTT
CASSPGQLYQPQHF
>TRBJ2-3|.|TRBD2|15|TRBV6-5
TGTGCCAGCGCCCTAGCGGGGGGGCGCACAGATACGCAGTATTTT
CASALAGGRTDTQYF
>TRBJ1-1|.|.|12|TRBV20-1
TGCAGTGCTAGCAGGTCGAACACTGAAGCTTTCTTT
CSASRSNTEAFF
>TRBJ1-1|.|.|14|TRBV28
TGTGCCAGCAGTTTTCCTACGAGGAACACTGAAGCTTTCTTT
CASSFPTRNTEAFF
>TRBJ1-4|few|.|15|TRBV30
TGTGCCTGGAAACCCGACGGCCGGTTCCCTGAAAAACTGTTTTTT
CAWKPDGRFPEKLFF
>TRBJ1-1|medium-sized|.|14|TRBV19
TGTGCCAGTAGAAAAGTCACCTCGAACACTGAAGCTTTCTTT
CASRKVTSNTEAFF
>TRBJ1-2|few|.|13|TRBV18
TGTGCCAGCTCACCAACCAGTAACTATGGCTACACCTTC
CASSPTSNYGYTF
>TRBJ1-1|.|TRBD1|15|TRBV19
TGTGCCAGTAGTATAAGGACAGGGGGGAACACTGAAGCTTTCTTT
CASSIRTGGNTEAFF
>TRBJ1-2|.|.|16|TRBV20-1
TGCAGTGCTAGAGATTCCGGGACGGCCGCTAACTATGGCTACACCTTC
CSARDSGTAANYGYTF
>TRBJ1-4|.|.|12|TRBV28
TGTGCCAGCAGGCCGACAGCTGAAAAACTGTTTTTT
CASRPTAEKLFF
>TRBJ2-2|.|.|15|TRBV6-5
TGTGCCAGCAGTTGGAGGGGTGGGGACACCGGGGAGCTGTTTTTT
CASSWRGGDTGELFF
>TRBJ1-2|few|.|15|TRBV7-9
TGTGCCAGCACCTTCACGGCAGGGAGTAACTATGGCTACACCTTC
CASTFTAGSNYGYTF
>TRBJ1-5|once|.|16|TRBV15
TGTGCCACCAGCAGAATCAGGGTGAACGGCAATCAGCCCCAGCATTTT
CATSRIRVNGNQPQHF
>TRBJ2-7|.|TRBD1|16|TRBV15
TGTGCCACCAGCAGAGACAAAGGGACAGGAGTCTACGAGCAGTACTTC
CATSRDKGTGVYEQYF
>TRBJ2-1|many|TRBD2|15|TRBV10-3
TGTGCCATCAGCCAGACTAGCGGGGGGGCGAATGAGCAGTTCTTC
CAISQTSGGANEQFF
>TRBJ1-1|.|.|16|TRBV12-3/TRBV12-4
TGTGCCAGCAGTTTATCGCAGGGGATGATGAACACTGAAGCTTTCTTT
CASSLSQGMMNTEAFF
>TRBJ1-2|many|.|13|TRBV6-5
TGTGCCAGCAGCCGCGACAGAAGCTATGGCTACACCTTC
CASSRDRSYGYTF
>TRBJ1-5|few|.|13|TRBV30
TGTGCCTGGACCCCGGGGAGGGATCAGCCCCAGCATTTT
CAWTPGRDQPQHF
>TRBJ1-2|.|.|13|TRBV19
TGTGCCAGGGGGGGAGGGGGAAGCTATGGCTACACCTTC
CARGGGGSYGYTF
>TRBJ1-2|many|.|17|TRBV7-5
.
CISVPEAWDGRGGGYTF
>TRBJ1-3|few|TRBD1|12|TRBV7-9
TGTGCCAGCAGACAGGGGGGATACACCATATATTTT
CASRQGGYTIYF
>TRBJ1-4|medium-sized|.|14|TRBV7-2
TGTGCCAGCAGCCCCAACATGGCGGATGAAAAACTGTTTTTT
CASSPNMADEKLFF
>TRBJ1-1|medium-sized|TRBD1|13|TRBV29-1
TGCAGCGTACAGGGACAGCCGAACACTGAAGCTTTCTTT
CSVQGQPNTEAFF
>TRBJ1-2|medium-sized|.|12|TRBV29-1
TGCAGCGTTGAAGGTGGGGACTATGGCTACACCTTC
CSVEGGDYGYTF
>TRBJ1-1|many|TRBD1|17|TRBV5-4
TGTGCCAGCAGCCTCCCTGACCGGGACAGCTCTTATCCCAGAGCTTTCTTT
CASSLPDRDSSYPRAFF
>TRBJ1-1|.|.|14|TRBV7-9
TGTGCCAGCAGCTTAGGGACTTTGGGCACTGAAGCTTTCTTT
CASSLGTLGTEAFF
>TRBJ1-1|.|.|13|TRBV20-1
TGCAGTGCTAGAGGGGGTCTCTACACTGAAGCTTTCTTT
CSARGGLYTEAFF
>TRBJ1-2|few|.|13|TRBV5-4
TGTGCCAGCAGCGTCGGACTGGCTAGCGGCTACACCTTC
CASSVGLASGYTF
>TRBJ1-4|few|.|14|TRBV6-5
TGTGCCAGCAGAACGGGGGCTAGTAATGAAAAACTGTTTTTT
CASRTGASNEKLFF
>TRBJ1-5|few|TRBD1|15|TRBV19
TGTGCCAGTAGTTACCGGGACAGATCAAATCAGCCCCAGCATTTT
CASSYRDRSNQPQHF
>TRBJ2-1|medium-sized|.|14|TRBV29-1
TGCAGCGTTGGGCCCGGGACGGTTAATGATGTGCAGTTCTTC
CSVGPGTVNDVQFF
>TRBJ1-1|.|.|13|TRBV5-3
TGTGCCAGAACTCGGGGACTTAACACTGAAGCTTTCTTT
CARTRGLNTEAFF
>TRBJ1-1|.|.|15|TRBV2
TGTGCCAGTTACAGGGCCCCGGGGTCGAACACTGAAGCTTTCTTT
CASYRAPGSNTEAFF
>TRBJ2-3|.|.|15|TRBV12-3/TRBV12-4
TGTGCCAGCAGTAATAGGGGTACTAGCACAGATACGCAGTATTTT
CASSNRGTSTDTQYF
>TRBJ2-5|few|TRBD2|14|TRBV24-1
TGTGCCACCAGTGATGCAGGGAGGGAAGAGACCCAGTACTTC
CATSDAGREETQYF
>TRBJ1-6|.|.|14|TRBV6-1
TGTGCCAGCAGACCGAGCTCCTATAATTCACCCCTCCACTTT
CASRPSSYNSPLHF
>TRBJ1-2|.|.|15|TRBV10-3
TGTGCCAGCAGTTACGGGGGACGGGCTAACTATGGCTACACCTTC
CASSYGGRANYGYTF
>TRBJ2-6|.|.|15|TRBV7-2
TGTGCCAGCAGCTCAACAGGGTCAGGGGCCAACGTCCTGACTTTC
CASSSTGSGANVLTF
>TRBJ1-1|medium-sized|TRBD1|12|TRBV19
TGTGCCAGTGGACCAGGGGGCGGACCGGCTTTCTTT
CASGPGGGPAFF
>TRBJ1-1|.|TRBD1|14|TRBV7-2
TGTGCCAGCAGCTTTACCGGGACAGAAACTGAAGCTTTCTTT
CASSFTGTETEAFF
>TRBJ1-2|.|TRBD1|12|TRBV20-1
TGCAGTGCTAAGGACAGGGCAGACGGCTACACCTTC
CSAKDRADGYTF
>TRBJ2-1|.|.|15|TRBV7-3
TGTGCCAGCAGTCCTTCTAGCGCCGGATACAATGAGCAGTTCTTC
CASSPSSAGYNEQFF